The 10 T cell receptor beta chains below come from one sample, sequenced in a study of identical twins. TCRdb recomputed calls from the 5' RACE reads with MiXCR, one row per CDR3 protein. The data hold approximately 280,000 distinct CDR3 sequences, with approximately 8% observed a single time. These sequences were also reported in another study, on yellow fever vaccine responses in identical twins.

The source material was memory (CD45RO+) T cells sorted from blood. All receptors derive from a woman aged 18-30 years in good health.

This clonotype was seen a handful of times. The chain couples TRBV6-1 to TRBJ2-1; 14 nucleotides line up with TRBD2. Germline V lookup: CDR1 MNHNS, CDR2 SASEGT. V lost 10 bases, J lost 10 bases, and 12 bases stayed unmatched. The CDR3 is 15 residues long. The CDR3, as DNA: TGTGCCACCGAGACTAGCGGGAGGGGACAAGGAGAGCAGTTCTTC. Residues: CATETSGRGQGEQFF.

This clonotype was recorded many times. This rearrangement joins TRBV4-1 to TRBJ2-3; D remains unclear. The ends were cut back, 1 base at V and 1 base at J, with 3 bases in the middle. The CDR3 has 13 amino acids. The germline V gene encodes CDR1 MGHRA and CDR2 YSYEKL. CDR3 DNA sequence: TGCGCCAGCAGCCAAGCAGGCACAGATACGCAGTATTTT. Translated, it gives CASSQAGTDTQYF.

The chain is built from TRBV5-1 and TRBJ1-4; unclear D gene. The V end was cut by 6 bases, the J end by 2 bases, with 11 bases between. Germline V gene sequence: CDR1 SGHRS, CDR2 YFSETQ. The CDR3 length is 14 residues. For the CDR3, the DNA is TGCGCCAGCACCACCGGGTCTACTAATGAAAAACTGTTTTTT. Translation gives CASTTGSTNEKLFF.

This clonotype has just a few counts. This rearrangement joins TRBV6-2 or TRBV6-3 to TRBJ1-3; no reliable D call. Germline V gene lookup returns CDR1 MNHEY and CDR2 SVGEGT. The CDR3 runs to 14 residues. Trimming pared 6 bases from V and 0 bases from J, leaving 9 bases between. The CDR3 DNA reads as TGTGCCAGCAGAAACTGGGGCTCTGGAAACACCATATATTTT. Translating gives CASRNWGSGNTIYF.

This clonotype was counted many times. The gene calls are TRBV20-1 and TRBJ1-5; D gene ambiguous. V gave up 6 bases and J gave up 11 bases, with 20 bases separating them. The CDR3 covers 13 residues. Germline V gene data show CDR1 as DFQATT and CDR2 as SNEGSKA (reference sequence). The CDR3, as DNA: TGCAGTGCCCAAGACACGTCACCTTTGTCCCAGCATTTT. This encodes CSAQDTSPLSQHF.

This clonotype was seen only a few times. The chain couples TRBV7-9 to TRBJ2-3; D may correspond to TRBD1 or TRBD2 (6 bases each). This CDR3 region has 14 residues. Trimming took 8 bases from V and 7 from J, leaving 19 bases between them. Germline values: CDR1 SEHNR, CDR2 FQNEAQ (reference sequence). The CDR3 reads CASLRGGKVNTQYF. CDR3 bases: TGTGCCAGCCTACGAGGGGGGAAGGTGAATACGCAGTATTTT.

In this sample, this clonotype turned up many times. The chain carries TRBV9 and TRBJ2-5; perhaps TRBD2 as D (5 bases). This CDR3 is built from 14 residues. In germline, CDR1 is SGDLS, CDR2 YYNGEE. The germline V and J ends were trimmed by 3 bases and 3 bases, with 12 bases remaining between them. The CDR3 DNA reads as TGTGCCAGCAGCGCGAAACCGGGAAAAGAGACCCAGTACTTC. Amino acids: CASSAKPGKETQYF. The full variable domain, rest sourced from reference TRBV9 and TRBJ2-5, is DSGVTQTPKHLITATGQRVTLRCSPRSGDLSVYWYQQSLDQGLQFLIQYYNGEERAKGNILERFSAQQFPDLHSELNLSSLELGDSALYFCASSAKPGKETQYFGPGTRLLVL.

CDR3 loop: CASSPQGRDWQFF. The CDR3 coding sequence is TGTGCCAGCAGCCCCCAGGGTAGGGATTGGCAGTTCTTC. The chain links TRBV9 to TRBJ2-1; the D gene is possibly TRBD1 (5 bases). With 4 bases removed from V and 12 bases from J, the gap between germline ends came to 17 bases. The germline V gene encodes CDR1 SGDLS and CDR2 YYNGEE. The CDR3 contains 13 residues.

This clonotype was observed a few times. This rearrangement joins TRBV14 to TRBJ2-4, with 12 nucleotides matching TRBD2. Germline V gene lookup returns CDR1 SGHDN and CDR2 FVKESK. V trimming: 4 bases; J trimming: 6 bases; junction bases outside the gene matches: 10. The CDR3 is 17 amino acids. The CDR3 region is CASSPTSGGLVGNIQYF. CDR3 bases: TGTGCCAGCAGCCCTACTAGCGGGGGGCTCGTGGGAAACATTCAGTACTTC.

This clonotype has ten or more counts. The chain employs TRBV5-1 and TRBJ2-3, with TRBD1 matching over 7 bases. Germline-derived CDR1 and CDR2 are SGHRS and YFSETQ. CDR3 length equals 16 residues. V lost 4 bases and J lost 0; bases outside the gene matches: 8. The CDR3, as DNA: TGCGCCAGCAGCAAAGGGACAGCCATTAGCACAGATACGCAGTATTTT. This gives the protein CASSKGTAISTDTQYF.